Below, 5 T cell receptor beta chains from the same sample are listed, as sequenced in a study of blood T cell repertoires in COVID-19. Clones were read by immunoSEQ multiplex PCR, and TCRdb kept only the in-frame ones, dropping some. The sample shows about 120,000 clones, about 79% of them seen only once. The specimen sequenced was peripheral blood. These receptors all come from a man aged 65-85 years with acute or convalescent COVID-19.

The gene calls are TRBV4-3 and TRBJ1-1; the D gene is possibly TRBD1 (6 bases). V lost 1 base and J lost 7, with 7 bases in between. From germline, CDR1 is LGHNA and CDR2 YSLEER. The CDR3 contains 12 residues. This chain's CDR3 is CASSQGRGEAFF. The CDR3 region has the DNA TGCGCCAGCAGCCAAGGCAGGGGTGAAGCTTTCTTT.

Comment on this clone: The conserved phenylalanine or tryptophan normally closing the CDR3 is absent here, so this likely arose from a read error. It is unclear where the CDR3 begins or ends on the DNA, so no DNA is shown, and the CDR3 is as TCRdb lists it. CDR3 sequence reads: CASVRDLSHR. The chain is built from TRBV6-4 and TRBJ1-2. 10 amino acids form the CDR3, both terminal residues included. Germline values: CDR1 MRHNA, CDR2 SNTAGT.

The rearrangement joins TRBV15 to TRBJ1-1; no firm D call. Trimming removed 3 bases at V and 0 bases at J, with 11 bases between. The length of the CDR3 is 15 residues. CDR1 is LNHNV, CDR2 YYDKDF, per germline (reference sequence). The CDR3 here is CATSRGGQMNTEAFF. The CDR3 DNA reads TGTGCCACCAGCAGGGGCGGGCAGATGAACACTGAAGCTTTCTTT.

The chain carries TRBV7-2 and TRBJ2-3; TRBD2 matches at 13 bases. The J segment lost 1 base and the V segment lost 5 bases, leaving 3 bases of the junction unmatched. Looked up from germline, CDR1 is SGHTA and CDR2 is FQGNSA. The CDR3 totals 16 residues. CDR3 region: CASSGTSGERTDTQYF. In DNA, the CDR3 is TGTGCCAGCAGCGGGACTAGCGGGGAGCGCACAGATACGCAGTATTTT.

The sample holds a few counts of this clone. V usage is TRBV7-8 and J usage is TRBJ2-1, with D possibly matching TRBD1 (6 bases). The CDR3 is 12 residues long. Germline lookup yields CDR1 SGHVS and CDR2 FQNEAQ. V was shortened by 4 bases and J by 10 bases, with 11 bases between the two germline ends. CDR3 sequence: CASSYRVGEQFF. As DNA, the CDR3 is TGTGCCAGCAGCTACAGGGTTGGCGAGCAGTTCTTC.